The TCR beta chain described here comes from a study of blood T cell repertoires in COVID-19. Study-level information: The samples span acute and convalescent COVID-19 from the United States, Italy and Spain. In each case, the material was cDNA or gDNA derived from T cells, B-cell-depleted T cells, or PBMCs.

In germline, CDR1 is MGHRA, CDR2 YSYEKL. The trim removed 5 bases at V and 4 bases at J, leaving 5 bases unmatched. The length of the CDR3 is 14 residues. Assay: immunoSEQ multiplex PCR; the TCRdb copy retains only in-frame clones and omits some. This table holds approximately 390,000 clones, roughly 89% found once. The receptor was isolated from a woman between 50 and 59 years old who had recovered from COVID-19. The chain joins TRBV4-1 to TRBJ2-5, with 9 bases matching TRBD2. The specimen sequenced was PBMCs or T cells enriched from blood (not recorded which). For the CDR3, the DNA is TGCGCCAGCAGCGGACTAGCGCGGGGAGAGACCCAGTACTTC. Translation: CASSGLARGETQYF.